Listed here are 18 T cell receptor beta chains from one sample, sequenced in a study of blood T cell repertoires in COVID-19. The method was immunoSEQ multiplex PCR; TCRdb's version includes in-frame clones alone and lacks a portion of them. This sample has about 240,000 clones, with approximately 85% found just once. Specimen: peripheral blood. Source of these receptors: a woman aged 60-75 years with active or convalescent COVID-19.

The rearrangement uses TRBV3-1 (or the pseudogene TRBV3-2) and TRBJ1-6; 9 bases align to TRBD1. V dropped 0 bases and J dropped 6; count of bases not matched to a gene: 3. The CDR3 extends over 16 amino acids. CDR1 is LGHDT, CDR2 YNNKEL, per germline (reference sequence). CDR3: CASSQDGTGFNSPLHF. CDR3 sequence (DNA): TGTGCCAGCAGCCAAGACGGGACAGGGTTTAATTCACCCCTCCACTTT.

Written as DNA, the CDR3 is TGTGCCAGCAGCTTGATAGGGCAGGGGCGCCAGGGCTATGGCTACACCTTC. This gives the protein CASSLIGQGRQGYGYTF. V and J are TRBV5-6 and TRBJ1-2; possibly TRBD1 for D (6 bases). Germline loops: CDR1 SGHDT, CDR2 YYEEEE. Trimming removed 1 base at V and 4 bases at J, with 20 bases between. The CDR3 extends over 17 amino acids.

The rearrangement joins TRBV2 to TRBJ1-2; D remains unclear. Germline CDR1 and CDR2: SNHLY and FYNNEI. V was clipped by 7 bases and J by 2 bases, with 5 bases between them. CDR3 length equals 11 residues. CDR3 sequence (DNA): TGTGCCAGCATCGTCAACTATGGCTACACCTTC. Its translation: CASIVNYGYTF. Based on the CDR3 plus reference TRBV2 and TRBJ1-2, the full variable domain is EPEVTQTPSHQVTQMGQEVILRCVPISNHLYFYWYRQILGQKVEFLVSFYNNEISEKSEIFDDQFSVERPDGSNFTLKIRSTKLEDSAMYFCASIVNYGYTFGSGTRLTVV.

This chain joins TRBV6-4 and TRBJ2-2; 7 bases match TRBD1. The CDR3 runs to 16 residues. From germline, CDR1 is MRHNA and CDR2 SNTAGT. J lost 6 bases, V lost 4 bases, and 11 bases had no gene match. The CDR3 sequence: CASSAFRDSRPGELFF. The CDR3 DNA reads TGTGCCAGCAGTGCCTTCCGGGACAGCCGCCCCGGGGAGCTGTTTTTT.

This clone appeared a single time. The chain carries TRBV3-1 (or the pseudogene TRBV3-2) and TRBJ1-2; 8 bases are shared with TRBD1. The CDR3 runs to 17 residues. Germline V lookup: CDR1 LGHDT, CDR2 YNNKEL (reference sequence). V gave up 3 bases and J gave up 3 bases; unmatched junction bases: 12. Here the CDR3 reads CASSHIRQGPKDYGYTF. DNA of the CDR3: TGTGCCAGCAGCCACATACGACAGGGGCCAAAGGACTATGGCTACACCTTC.

This chain links TRBV6-2 or TRBV6-3 with TRBJ1-1, with D hard to call. The ends were cut back, 6 bases at V and 1 base at J, with 9 bases in the middle. Germline V gene sequence: CDR1 MNHEY, CDR2 SVGEGT. The CDR3 runs to 13 residues. This CDR3 is CASSDMWNTEAFF. As DNA, the CDR3 is TGTGCCAGCAGCGACATGTGGAACACTGAAGCTTTCTTT.

This chain joins TRBV6-5 and TRBJ1-1, with D possibly matching TRBD1 (5 bases). V gave up 8 bases and J gave up 3 bases, with 10 bases separating them. Germline lookup yields CDR1 MNHEY and CDR2 SVGAGI. There are 12 residues in the CDR3. Here the CDR3 reads CASADSDTEAFF. The CDR3 region has the DNA TGTGCCAGCGCCGACAGCGACACTGAAGCTTTCTTT.

The V call is TRBV3-1 (or the pseudogene TRBV3-2), the J call TRBJ2-3; D might be TRBD2 (6 bases). Germline V gene data show CDR1 as LGHDT and CDR2 as YNNKEL (reference sequence). The CDR3 spans 14 residues. The V gene lost 2 bases and the J gene lost 6 bases, with 12 bases spanning the gap. In DNA form, the CDR3 reads TGTGCCAGCAGCCAAAGAAATCGGGGGGATACGCAGTATTTT. The encoded protein is CASSQRNRGDTQYF.

V gene TRBV6-5 combines with J gene TRBJ1-4; 8 nucleotides agree with TRBD1. Looked up from germline, CDR1 is MNHEY and CDR2 is SVGAGI. This CDR3 has 13 residues. The J segment lost 8 bases and the V segment lost 10 bases, leaving 9 bases of the junction unmatched. Here the CDR3 DNA reads TGTGCCACCGGCAGGGGGCCGGGGGAAAAACTGTTTTTT. It translates to CATGRGPGEKLFF.

V is TRBV28 and J is TRBJ1-2; 9 bases line up with TRBD1. CDR1 is MDHEN, CDR2 SYDVKM, per germline. The ends lost 2 bases at V and 8 bases at J; junction bases unmatched: 15. The CDR3 totals 17 residues. The CDR3 sequence: CASSLKRGTGLSRGYTF. The CDR3 DNA reads TGTGCCAGCAGTTTAAAAAGGGGGACAGGGCTATCTCGGGGCTACACCTTC.

The chain is built from TRBV29-1 and TRBJ1-2, with TRBD1 identical over 8 bases. CDR3 length equals 13 residues. With 3 bases clipped from V and 4 bases from J, the junction kept 4 bases outside the gene matches. Looked up from germline, CDR1 is SQVTM and CDR2 is ANQGSEA. The CDR3 DNA reads TGCAGCGTTGATGCCGGGACAGGCTATGGCTACACCTTC. This encodes CSVDAGTGYGYTF.

V gene TRBV10-3 combines with J gene TRBJ1-1; the D gene is possibly TRBD1 (5 bases). Germline V gene lookup returns CDR1 ENHRY and CDR2 SYGVKD. CDR3 length: 12 residues. V was clipped by 11 bases and J by 1 base, with 11 bases between them. CDR3 nucleotides: TGTGCCGCGGGGCCCGGGAACACTGAAGCTTTCTTT. The encoded protein is CAAGPGNTEAFF.

The chain employs TRBV7-9 and TRBJ1-2, with D perhaps TRBD1 (6 bases). CDR1 and CDR2 (germline): SEHNR, FQNEAQ (reference sequence). The CDR3 runs 16 residues. V was trimmed by 5 bases and J by 4 bases, leaving 20 bases between them. CDR3 region: CASSPPGVGTSYGYTF. As DNA, the CDR3 is TGTGCCAGCAGCCCCCCCGGGGTTGGGACATCCTATGGCTACACCTTC.

The chain joins TRBV18 to TRBJ2-3, with D uncertain. V gave up 2 bases and J gave up 2 bases, with 14 bases separating them. The CDR3 length is 16 residues. CDR1 and CDR2 (germline): KGHSH, LQKENI. CDR3 in amino acids: CASSPGRSGATDTQYF. The CDR3 nucleotides are TGTGCCAGCTCACCAGGGCGCTCAGGTGCCACAGATACGCAGTATTTT.

V is TRBV4-1 and J is TRBJ1-2; maybe TRBD1 (5 bases). CDR3 length: 15 residues. Germline values: CDR1 MGHRA, CDR2 YSYEKL. V lost 0 bases and J lost 3, with 11 bases in between. CDR3 protein: CASSQDPQGHYGYTF. CDR3 nucleotides: TGCGCCAGCAGCCAAGATCCCCAGGGCCACTATGGCTACACCTTC.

This clone appeared once. The V gene is TRBV6-5, the J gene TRBJ2-3, with a tentative D call TRBD1 (6 bases). CDR1 is MNHEY and CDR2 is SVGAGI in the germline V gene. Trimming shortened V by 8 bases and J by 6 bases, and 12 bases separated the two germline ends. The CDR3 totals 12 residues. CDR3 coding DNA: TGTGCCAGCGCAGGGGTAGGGGATACGCAGTATTTT. Translation: CASAGVGDTQYF.

The chain recombines TRBV6-4 with TRBJ2-2, with D possibly matching TRBD2 (6 bases). This CDR3 comprises 13 residues. CDR1 is MRHNA, CDR2 SNTAGT, per germline. V shed 5 bases and J shed 5 bases, with 9 bases lying between them. The CDR3 DNA follows: TGTGCCAGCAGTCTGGAGGGGACCGGGGAGCTGTTTTTT. Amino acids: CASSLEGTGELFF.

This chain uses TRBV12-3 or TRBV12-4 with TRBJ2-1; D call uncertain. The CDR3 has 12 residues. The germline V and J ends were trimmed by 5 bases and 4 bases, with 6 bases remaining between them. This chain's CDR3 is CASSPNYNEQFF. The DNA for the CDR3 is TGTGCCAGCAGTCCTAATTACAATGAGCAGTTCTTC.